These T cell receptor beta chains were read from a single sample in a study of siplizumab effects on memory and regulatory T cells. Sequencing was performed with immunoSEQ multiplex PCR; in TCRdb, only in-frame clones are kept and a portion is missing. The table shows 90,000 to 120,000 clones, with about 90% occurring only once. The sample was CD4+ T cells sorted from blood. These receptors were taken from a human donor in good health. Some clones in this sample may be carry-over from other donors' samples. Both conserved end residues are part of each CDR3. A D gene is named only where the DNA matches it firmly. The size entry is marked missing in some rows and otherwise reads once, few, many or a size class.

size: NA; length: 15; V: TRBV14; D: NA; J: TRBJ2-4; DNA: TGTGCCAGCAGCCAGGCAGGGGTAGCCAAAAACATTCAGTACTTC; CDR3: CASSQAGVAKNIQYF
size: NA; length: 12; V: TRBV6-6; D: TRBD2; J: TRBJ2-7; DNA: TGTGCCAGCAGCCGGGACTACTACGAGCAGTACTTC; CDR3: CASSRDYYEQYF
size: NA; length: 12; V: TRBV29-1; D: NA; J: TRBJ2-1; DNA: TGCAGCGTTATGTACGGCTACAATGAGCAGTTCTTC; CDR3: CSVMYGYNEQFF
size: NA; length: 13; V: TRBV27; D: NA; J: TRBJ2-5; DNA: TGTGCCAGCACGGGAGGGGGCCTGAAGACCCAGTACTTC; CDR3: CASTGGGLKTQYF
size: NA; length: 16; V: TRBV7-7; D: TRBD2; J: TRBJ2-2; DNA: TGTGCTAGCAGCCCAGGACTAGCGTTATTCGGCGGGGAGCTGTTTTTT; CDR3: CASSPGLALFGGELFF
size: NA; length: 13; V: TRBV2; D: TRBD2; J: TRBJ2-1; DNA: TGTGCCAGCACGGGAGGGTTCTACAATGAGCAGTTCTTC; CDR3: CASTGGFYNEQFF
size: NA; length: 15; V: TRBV5-1; D: NA; J: TRBJ2-7; DNA: TGCGCCAGCAGCTTCCCCCGGAACGGGGGCTTGGAGCAGTACTTC; CDR3: CASSFPRNGGLEQYF
size: NA; length: 16; V: TRBV5-1; D: TRBD1; J: TRBJ2-3; DNA: TGCGCCAGCAGCTTGGACAGGGGATTTGGCGCAGATACGCAGTATTTT; CDR3: CASSLDRGFGADTQYF
size: NA; length: 15; V: TRBV5-4; D: TRBD2; J: TRBJ2-7; DNA: TGTGCCAGCAGCTTCACTAGCGGGAGGGCCCGTGAGCAGTACTTC; CDR3: CASSFTSGRAREQYF
size: NA; length: 13; V: TRBV7-8; D: NA; J: TRBJ2-2; DNA: TGTGCCAGCTACAGGGAGAACACCGGGGAGCTGTTTTTT; CDR3: CASYRENTGELFF
size: NA; length: 15; V: TRBV7-2; D: NA; J: TRBJ2-2; DNA: TGTGCCAGCAGCCGAAGACAGGGAGGGACCGGGGAGCTGTTTTTT; CDR3: CASSRRQGGTGELFF
size: NA; length: 16; V: TRBV2; D: TRBD1; J: TRBJ2-1; DNA: TGTGCCAGCAGTGATACCCGGACAGGGACCTACAATGAGCAGTTCTTC; CDR3: CASSDTRTGTYNEQFF
size: NA; length: 13; V: TRBV7-2; D: TRBD2; J: TRBJ2-5; DNA: TGTGCCAGCAGCTTAGCCGGGGGGGAGACCCAGTACTTC; CDR3: CASSLAGGETQYF
size: once; length: 14; V: TRBV19; D: NA; J: TRBJ1-3; DNA: TGTGCCAGTAGTATTGGCAGGGAGGGAAACACCATATATTTT; CDR3: CASSIGREGNTIYF
size: NA; length: 15; V: TRBV6-5; D: NA; J: TRBJ1-2; DNA: TGTGCCAGCACCCAAGAATACGGGACCGCCTATGGCTACACCTTC; CDR3: CASTQEYGTAYGYTF
size: few; length: 14; V: TRBV6-5; D: TRBD2; J: TRBJ2-1; DNA: TGTGCCAGCAGTTACTCCGGGACTAGGGGTGAGCAGTTCTTC; CDR3: CASSYSGTRGEQFF
size: NA; length: 13; V: TRBV7-7; D: TRBD2; J: TRBJ2-3; DNA: TGTGCTAGCAGCCGGGGCCGGGACTACTTGCAGTATTTT; CDR3: CASSRGRDYLQYF
size: NA; length: 14; V: TRBV19; D: NA; J: TRBJ2-1; DNA: TGTGCCACGAGACCCGGGACAAATACCAATGAGCAGTTCTTC; CDR3: CATRPGTNTNEQFF
size: NA; length: 15; V: TRBV7-6; D: NA; J: TRBJ2-1; DNA: TGTGCCAGCAGCTTAGGAGGGCAGCTCGGGGGTGAGCAGTTCTTC; CDR3: CASSLGGQLGGEQFF
size: NA; length: 16; V: TRBV9; D: NA; J: TRBJ2-1; DNA: TGTGCCAGCAGCGTAGGGGGGGCCGGATTAGTCGGTGAGCAGTTCTTC; CDR3: CASSVGGAGLVGEQFF
size: NA; length: 15; V: TRBV30; D: NA; J: TRBJ2-5; DNA: TGTGCCTGGAGTGCGGACTTTGCTTACCAAGAGACCCAGTACTTC; CDR3: CAWSADFAYQETQYF
size: once; length: 16; V: TRBV7-9; D: NA; J: TRBJ2-3; DNA: TGTGCCAGCAGCTTAGTCGCGGGGCTAGTCACAGATACGCAGTATTTT; CDR3: CASSLVAGLVTDTQYF
size: NA; length: 16; V: TRBV18; D: TRBD2; J: TRBJ2-3; DNA: TGTGCCAGCTCACCACCGAGACGGGAGGGCACAGATACGCAGTATTTT; CDR3: CASSPPRREGTDTQYF
size: NA; length: 17; V: TRBV11-1; D: NA; J: TRBJ1-2; DNA: TGTGCCAGCAGCTTAAAGTGTGTAGGGAACAATAGCTATGGCTACACCTTC; CDR3: CASSLKCVGNNSYGYTF
size: few; length: 13; V: TRBV5-1; D: TRBD1; J: TRBJ2-3; DNA: TGCGCCAGCAGCTTGGGGGACAGGGGGTCGAAATATTTT; CDR3: CASSLGDRGSKYF
size: NA; length: 11; V: TRBV19; D: NA; J: TRBJ1-2; DNA: TGTGCCAGCACCCAGGACTATGGCTACACCTTC; CDR3: CASTQDYGYTF
size: NA; length: 12; V: TRBV19; D: NA; J: TRBJ2-2; DNA: TGTGCCAGTCACAGGGGGGGCGGGGAGCTGTTTTTT; CDR3: CASHRGGGELFF
size: NA; length: 12; V: TRBV19; D: NA; J: TRBJ2-5; DNA: TGTGCCAGTAGTATCTCTGGGGAGACCCAGTACTTC; CDR3: CASSISGETQYF
size: NA; length: 14; V: TRBV5-1; D: NA; J: TRBJ2-7; DNA: TGCGCCAGCAGCTTGTTCAGGGGTGCCTACGAGCAGTACTTC; CDR3: CASSLFRGAYEQYF
size: NA; length: 16; V: TRBV4-1; D: TRBD2; J: TRBJ2-5; DNA: TGCGCCAGCAGCCAAGAGGGAATAGCGGGAGTGGAGACCCAGTACTTC; CDR3: CASSQEGIAGVETQYF
size: NA; length: 11; V: TRBV2; D: NA; J: TRBJ2-4; DNA: TGTGCCAGCACTGACCCCCCCCCACAGTACTTC; CDR3: CASTDPPPQYF
size: NA; length: 15; V: TRBV10-3; D: NA; J: TRBJ2-1; DNA: TGTGCCATCAGTGAAAGCTCCCCCACCTACAATGAGCAGTTCTTC; CDR3: CAISESSPTYNEQFF
size: NA; length: 14; V: TRBV6-1; D: NA; J: TRBJ2-5; DNA: TGTGCCAGCACCTGGGGTCAGGGAGGCGAGACCCAGTACTTC; CDR3: CASTWGQGGETQYF
size: NA; length: 14; V: TRBV27; D: NA; J: TRBJ2-4; DNA: TGTGCCAGCAGTTTAGAGGCTAGCGCAAACATTCAGTACTTC; CDR3: CASSLEASANIQYF
size: NA; length: 13; V: TRBV2; D: TRBD1; J: TRBJ2-5; DNA: TGTGCCAGCAGTAGGGACAGGGCAGAGACCCAGTACTTC; CDR3: CASSRDRAETQYF
size: NA; length: 11; V: TRBV10-3; D: NA; J: TRBJ2-3; DNA: TGTGCCACCTCCCCCGCGGATACGCAGTATTTT; CDR3: CATSPADTQYF
size: NA; length: 14; V: TRBV7-9; D: NA; J: TRBJ2-1; DNA: TGTGCCAGCAGCCCTGTAGCGGCGAACAATGAGCAGTTCTTC; CDR3: CASSPVAANNEQFF
size: NA; length: 14; V: TRBV5-1; D: NA; J: TRBJ2-2; DNA: TGCGCCAGCAGCTTGGAGTCGAACACCGGGGAGCTGTTTTTT; CDR3: CASSLESNTGELFF
size: NA; length: 20; V: TRBV4-1; D: TRBD2; J: TRBJ2-1; DNA: TGCGCCAGCAGCCAAGCGGGACTAGCGGGGAAAAAAAGCTCCTACAATGAGCAGTTCTTC; CDR3: CASSQAGLAGKKSSYNEQFF
size: NA; length: 16; V: TRBV28; D: TRBD2; J: TRBJ2-4; DNA: TGTGCCAGCAGTTTATACCTAGCGGGAGCCAAAAACATTCAGTACTTC; CDR3: CASSLYLAGAKNIQYF
size: NA; length: 12; V: TRBV27; D: NA; J: TRBJ2-5; DNA: TGTGCCAGCAGTTTCAGGCTGGAGACCCAGTACTTC; CDR3: CASSFRLETQYF
size: once; length: 19; V: TRBV7-6; D: TRBD2; J: TRBJ2-7; DNA: TGTGCCAGCAGGCTCTCTAGGTACCTAGCGGGAGTCCCCTTGGACGAGCAGTACTTC; CDR3: CASRLSRYLAGVPLDEQYF
size: NA; length: 16; V: TRBV5-1; D: TRBD2; J: TRBJ2-7; DNA: TGCGCCAGCAGCTTGGTCCTAGCGGGTCGGGACTACGAGCAGTACTTC; CDR3: CASSLVLAGRDYEQYF
size: NA; length: 12; V: TRBV14; D: NA; J: TRBJ2-3; DNA: TGTGCCAGCAGCCCCGGTTGGGATACGCAGTATTTT; CDR3: CASSPGWDTQYF
size: NA; length: 13; V: TRBV2; D: NA; J: TRBJ2-3; DNA: TGTGCCAGCAGTGATGGGCGGCTAGATACGCAGTATTTT; CDR3: CASSDGRLDTQYF
size: NA; length: 14; V: TRBV9; D: TRBD1; J: TRBJ2-7; DNA: TGTGCCAGCAGCGTAGCGGGACAGGGACACGAGCAGTACTTC; CDR3: CASSVAGQGHEQYF